Detailed here is one T cell receptor beta chain. Profiled with immunoSEQ multiplex PCR; TCRdb holds only in-frame clones, not every one. Of around 100,000 clones in the sample, approximately 90% were seen once. This sample was included in a study of blood T cell repertoires in COVID-19. Study in general: COVID-19 samples from acute and convalescent phases originated in the United States, Italy and Spain. T cells, B-cell-depleted T cells, or PBMCs provided the cDNA or gDNA that served as material.

The CDR3 consists of 12 residues. V was cut by 1 base and J by 8 bases, with 8 bases left in between. Germline V CDR1 and CDR2: KGHSH, LQKENI. The chain recombines TRBV18 with TRBJ1-1; perhaps TRBD1 as D (5 bases). Source material: peripheral blood. The receptor was derived from a man aged 45-60 years with active COVID-19. CDR3 nucleotides: TGTGCCAGCTCACCACGGGGCCGAGAAGCTTTCTTT. The encoded protein is CASSPRGREAFF.